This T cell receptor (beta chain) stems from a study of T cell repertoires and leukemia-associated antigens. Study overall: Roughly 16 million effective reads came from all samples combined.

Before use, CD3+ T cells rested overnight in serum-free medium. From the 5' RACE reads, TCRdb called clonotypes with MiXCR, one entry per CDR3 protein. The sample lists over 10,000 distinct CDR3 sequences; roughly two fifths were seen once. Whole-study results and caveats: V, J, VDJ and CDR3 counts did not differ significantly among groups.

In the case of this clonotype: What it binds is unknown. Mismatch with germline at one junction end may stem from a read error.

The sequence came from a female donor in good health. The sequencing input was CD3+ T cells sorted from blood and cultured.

The CDR3 DNA reads as TGTGCTAGCAGCTTAGTGGAGGATGCAGGACCGAGACCCTACAATGAGCAGTTCTTC. This gives the protein CASSLVEDAGPRPYNEQFF. The gene calls are TRBV7-7 and TRBJ2-1; D may be TRBD2 (5 bases). The germline V gene encodes CDR1 SSHAT and CDR2 FNYEAQ (reference sequence). This CDR3 has 19 amino acids.